Listed below are T cell receptor beta chains from one sample, sequenced in a study of T cell repertoires in cytomegalovirus infection. MiXCR, run by TCRdb on the reads, gives a single entry per CDR3 protein. The table shows 600,000 to 800,000 distinct CDR3 sequences, with roughly 24% occurring only once. Sample: CD8+ T cells from PBMCs. All receptors come from a human donor in good health (CMV status not recorded). Some clones in this sample may be carry-over from other donors' samples. The CDR3 runs from the conserved cysteine through the conserved F or W. The order of the fields is D gene, V gene, J gene, clone size, CDR3 protein, CDR3 DNA. D genes are given only for firm matches. Size tells how often a clone was seen (once, few, many) or the class of an expanded clone, and some rows leave it out.

.	TRBV7-9	TRBJ1-1	many	CASSSDLGTEAFF	TGTGCCAGCAGCTCGGACCTGGGCACTGAAGCTTTCTTT
.	TRBV14	TRBJ1-1	.	CASSQETGLDTEAFF	TGTGCCAGCAGCCAAGAAACAGGGTTGGACACTGAAGCTTTCTTT
TRBD1	TRBV6-2/TRBV6-3	TRBJ1-5	.	CASSSDRGGQPQHF	TGTGCCAGCAGTTCCGACAGGGGAGGTCAGCCCCAGCATTTT
.	TRBV19	TRBJ1-2	few	CASSTGRANYGYTF	TGTGCCAGTAGTACAGGCCGGGCCAACTATGGCTACACCTTC
.	TRBV19	TRBJ1-1	many	CASSIVVGSGTEAFF	TGTGCCAGTAGTATAGTAGTGGGGTCGGGGACTGAAGCTTTCTTT
.	TRBV7-9	TRBJ2-7	few	CASSQPEGTEYF	TGTGCCAGCAGCCAACCGGAGGGGACAGAGTACTTC
.	TRBV5-1	TRBJ2-5	.	CASSQTERGGQETQYF	TGCGCCAGCAGCCAGACCGAACGGGGCGGGCAAGAGACCCAGTACTTC
TRBD1	TRBV7-9	TRBJ2-1	.	CASSLALTGGGDEQFF	TGTGCCAGCAGCTTAGCATTGACAGGGGGAGGAGATGAGCAGTTCTTC
TRBD1	TRBV28	TRBJ2-7	few	CASSSGDRDHPPPYEQYF	TGTGCCAGCAGTTCCGGGGACAGGGATCATCCGCCCCCCTACGAGCAGTACTTC
TRBD1	TRBV4-1	TRBJ2-7	once	CASSHRQGTYEQYF	TGCGCCAGCAGCCACCGACAGGGCACCTACGAGCAGTACTTC
TRBD2	TRBV19	TRBJ2-1	.	CASSHPGGGNEQFF	TGTGCCAGTAGCCATCCCGGGGGGGGGAATGAGCAGTTCTTC